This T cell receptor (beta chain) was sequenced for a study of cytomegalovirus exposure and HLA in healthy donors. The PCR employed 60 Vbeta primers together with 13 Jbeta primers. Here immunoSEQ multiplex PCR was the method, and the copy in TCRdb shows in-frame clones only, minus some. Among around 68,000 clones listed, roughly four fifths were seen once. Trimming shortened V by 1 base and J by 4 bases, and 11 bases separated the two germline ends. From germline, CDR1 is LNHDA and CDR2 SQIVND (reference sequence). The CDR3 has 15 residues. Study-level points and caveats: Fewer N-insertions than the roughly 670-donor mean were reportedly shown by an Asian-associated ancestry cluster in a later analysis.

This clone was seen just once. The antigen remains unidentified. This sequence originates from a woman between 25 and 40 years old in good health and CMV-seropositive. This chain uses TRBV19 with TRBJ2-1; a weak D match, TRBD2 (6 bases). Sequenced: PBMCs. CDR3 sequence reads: CASSIVAGTYNEQFF. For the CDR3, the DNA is TGTGCCAGTAGTATAGTGGCAGGGACTTACAATGAGCAGTTCTTC. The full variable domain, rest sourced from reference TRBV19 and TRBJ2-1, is DGGITQSPKYLFRKEGQNVTLSCEQNLNHDAMYWYRQDPGQGLRLIYYSQIVNDFQKGDIAEGYSVSREKKESFPLTVTSAQKNPTAFYLCASSIVAGTYNEQFFGPGTRLTVL.